This TCR beta chain stems from a study of cytomegalovirus exposure and HLA in healthy donors. The study, taken as a whole, reports: A later analysis revealed that TCR association rates differed between HLA loci, peaking at DRB1 and bottoming out at HLA-C. Investigators reported fewer than 200 TCR beta chains as tied to cytomegalovirus. Researchers reported in a later analysis that common viral pathogens appeared linked to several top clusters.

This clone has just a few counts. Its matching antigen is unknown. 60 Vbeta and 13 Jbeta primers were used in PCR. Only in-frame clones appear in the TCRdb table, and some are missing; sequencing was by immunoSEQ multiplex PCR. The sample shows some 160,000 clones, approximately 88% of them seen only once. This sequence originates from a woman younger than 30 in good health and CMV-seronegative. Sequenced material: PBMCs.

The CDR3 loop reads CASSDRLAGNNEQFF. DNA of the CDR3: TGTGCCAGCAGTGACCGACTAGCGGGTAACAATGAGCAGTTCTTC. This sequence joins TRBV6-1 and TRBJ2-1, with TRBD2 matching over 10 bases. Losses at the gene ends were 3 bases for V and 5 bases for J; bases not matched to a gene: 4. The CDR3 sequence is 15 residues long. The germline CDR1 and CDR2 sequences are MNHNS and SASEGT.